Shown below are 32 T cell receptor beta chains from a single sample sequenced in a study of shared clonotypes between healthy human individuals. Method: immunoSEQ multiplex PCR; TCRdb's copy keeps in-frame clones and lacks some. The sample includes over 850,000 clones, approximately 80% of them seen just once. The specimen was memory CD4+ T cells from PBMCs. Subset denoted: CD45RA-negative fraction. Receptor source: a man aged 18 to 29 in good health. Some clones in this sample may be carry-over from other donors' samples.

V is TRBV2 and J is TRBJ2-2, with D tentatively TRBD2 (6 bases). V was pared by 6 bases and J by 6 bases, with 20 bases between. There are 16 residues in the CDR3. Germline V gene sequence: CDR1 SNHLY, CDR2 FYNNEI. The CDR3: CASREDRGKGAGELFF. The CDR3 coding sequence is TGTGCCAGCAGGGAGGATCGCGGGAAGGGAGCCGGGGAGCTGTTTTTT.

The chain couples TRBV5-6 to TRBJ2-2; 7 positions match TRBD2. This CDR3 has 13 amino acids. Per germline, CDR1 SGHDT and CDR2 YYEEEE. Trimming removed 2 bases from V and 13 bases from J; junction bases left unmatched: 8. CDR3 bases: TGTGCCAGCAGCTTAATGGGGGGGACCAGGCTGTTTTTT. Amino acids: CASSLMGGTRLFF.

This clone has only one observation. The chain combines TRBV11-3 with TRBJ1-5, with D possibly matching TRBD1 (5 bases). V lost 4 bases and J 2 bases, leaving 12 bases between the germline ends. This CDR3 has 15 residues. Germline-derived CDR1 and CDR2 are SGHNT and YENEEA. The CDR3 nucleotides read TGTGCCAGCAGCTGCAGGGTTGGGGGCAATCAGCCCCAGCATTTT. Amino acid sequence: CASSCRVGGNQPQHF. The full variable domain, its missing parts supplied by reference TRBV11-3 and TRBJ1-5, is EAGVVQSPRYKIIEKKQPVAFWCNPISGHNTLYWYLQNLGQGPELLIRYENEEAVDDSQLPKDRFSAERLKGVDSTLKIQPAELGDSAVYLCASSCRVGGNQPQHFGDGTRLSIL.

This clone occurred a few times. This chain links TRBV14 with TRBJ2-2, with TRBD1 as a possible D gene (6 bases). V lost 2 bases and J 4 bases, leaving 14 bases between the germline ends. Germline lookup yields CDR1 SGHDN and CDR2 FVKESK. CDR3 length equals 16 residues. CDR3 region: CASSQLTQGTTGELFF. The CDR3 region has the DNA TGTGCCAGCAGCCAACTGACCCAGGGGACCACCGGGGAGCTGTTTTTT.

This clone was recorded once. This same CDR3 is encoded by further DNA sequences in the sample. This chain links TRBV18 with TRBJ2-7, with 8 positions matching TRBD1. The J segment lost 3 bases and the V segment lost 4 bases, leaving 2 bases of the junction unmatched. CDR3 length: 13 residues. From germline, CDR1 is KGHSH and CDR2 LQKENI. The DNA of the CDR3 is TGTGCCAGCTCACTTGGACAGGGCTACGAGCAGTACTTC. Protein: CASSLGQGYEQYF.

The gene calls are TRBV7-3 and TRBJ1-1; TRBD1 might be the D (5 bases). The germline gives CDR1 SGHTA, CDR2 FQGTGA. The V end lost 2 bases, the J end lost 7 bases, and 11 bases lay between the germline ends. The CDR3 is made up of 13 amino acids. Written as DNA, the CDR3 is TGTGCCAGCAGCTTATCGGTCCAGGGTGAAGCTTTCTTT. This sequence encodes CASSLSVQGEAFF.

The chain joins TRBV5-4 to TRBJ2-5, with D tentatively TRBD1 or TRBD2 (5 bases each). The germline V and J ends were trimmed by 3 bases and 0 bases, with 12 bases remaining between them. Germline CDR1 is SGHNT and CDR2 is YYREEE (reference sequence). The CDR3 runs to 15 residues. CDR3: CASSSGARYQETQYF. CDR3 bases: TGTGCCAGCAGCTCCGGGGCCCGGTACCAAGAGACCCAGTACTTC.

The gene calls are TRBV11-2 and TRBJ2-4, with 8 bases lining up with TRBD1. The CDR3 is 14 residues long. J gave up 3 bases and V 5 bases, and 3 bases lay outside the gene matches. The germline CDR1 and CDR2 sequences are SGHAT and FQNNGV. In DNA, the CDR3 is TGTGCCAGCAGCCCGACAGGGGTCAAAAACATTCAGTACTTC. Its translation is CASSPTGVKNIQYF.

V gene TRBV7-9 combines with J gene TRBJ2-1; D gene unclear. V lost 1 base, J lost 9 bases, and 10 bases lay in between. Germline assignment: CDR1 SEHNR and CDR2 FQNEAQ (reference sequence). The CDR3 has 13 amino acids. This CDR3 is CASSLDPHIEQFF. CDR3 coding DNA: TGTGCCAGCAGCTTAGACCCTCACATTGAGCAGTTCTTC.

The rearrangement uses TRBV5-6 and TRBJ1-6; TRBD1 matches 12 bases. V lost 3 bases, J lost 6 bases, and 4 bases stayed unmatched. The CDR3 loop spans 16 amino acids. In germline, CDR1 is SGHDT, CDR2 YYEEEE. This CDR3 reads CASSSGQGAGNSPLHF. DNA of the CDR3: TGTGCCAGCAGCTCGGGACAGGGGGCAGGTAATTCACCCCTCCACTTT.

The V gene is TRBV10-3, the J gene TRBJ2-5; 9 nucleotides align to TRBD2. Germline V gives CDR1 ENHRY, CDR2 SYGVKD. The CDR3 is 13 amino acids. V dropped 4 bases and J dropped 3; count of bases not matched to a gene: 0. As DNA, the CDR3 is TGTGCCATCAGTGGGACTAGCGAAGAGACCCAGTACTTC. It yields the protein CAISGTSEETQYF.

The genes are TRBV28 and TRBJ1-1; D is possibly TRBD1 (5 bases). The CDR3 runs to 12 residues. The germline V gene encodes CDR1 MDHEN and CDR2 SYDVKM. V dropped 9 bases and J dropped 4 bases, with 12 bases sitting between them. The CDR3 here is CARNRGVTEAFF. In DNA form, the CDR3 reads TGTGCCAGGAACCGAGGGGTCACTGAAGCTTTCTTT.

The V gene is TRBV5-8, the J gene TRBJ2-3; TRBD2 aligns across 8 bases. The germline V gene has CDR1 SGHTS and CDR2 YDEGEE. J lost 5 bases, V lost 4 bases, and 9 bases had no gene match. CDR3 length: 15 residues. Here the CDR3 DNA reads TGTGCCAGCAGCCCGAGTGAGAGCGGGGGAGATACGCAGTATTTT. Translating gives CASSPSESGGDTQYF.

The CDR3 is CASSYRTSGRDPKNIQYF. DNA of the CDR3: TGCGCCAGCAGCTATCGAACTAGCGGGAGGGACCCCAAAAACATTCAGTACTTC. The chain couples TRBV4-1 to TRBJ2-4, with 13 nucleotides matching TRBD2. Germline V gives CDR1 MGHRA, CDR2 YSYEKL. V dropped 5 bases and J dropped 2; count of bases not matched to a gene: 9. The length of the CDR3 is 18 residues.

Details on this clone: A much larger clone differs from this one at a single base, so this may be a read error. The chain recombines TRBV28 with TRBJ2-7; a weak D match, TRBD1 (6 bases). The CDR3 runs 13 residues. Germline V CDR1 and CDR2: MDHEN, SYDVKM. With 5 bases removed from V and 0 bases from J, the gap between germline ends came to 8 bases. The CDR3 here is CASSRQVSYEQYF. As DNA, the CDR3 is TGTGCCAGCAGTCGACAGGTCTCCTACGAGCAGTACTTC.

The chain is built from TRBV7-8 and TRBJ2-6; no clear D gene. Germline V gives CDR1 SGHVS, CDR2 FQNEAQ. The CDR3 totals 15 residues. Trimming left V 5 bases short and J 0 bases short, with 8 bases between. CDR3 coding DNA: TGTGCCAGCAGCGAGACGGACTCTGGGGCCAACGTCCTGACTTTC. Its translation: CASSETDSGANVLTF.

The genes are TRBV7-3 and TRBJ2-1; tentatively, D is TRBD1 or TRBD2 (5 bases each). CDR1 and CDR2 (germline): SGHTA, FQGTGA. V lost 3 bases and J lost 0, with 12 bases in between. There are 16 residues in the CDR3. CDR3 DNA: TGTGCCAGCAGCTTCCGGGGCACGAGCTCCTACAATGAGCAGTTCTTC. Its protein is CASSFRGTSSYNEQFF.

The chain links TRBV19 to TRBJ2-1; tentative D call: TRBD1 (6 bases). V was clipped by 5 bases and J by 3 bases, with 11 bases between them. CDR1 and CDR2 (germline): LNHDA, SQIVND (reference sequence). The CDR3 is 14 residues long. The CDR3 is CASSPRRGYNEQFF. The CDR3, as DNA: TGTGCCAGTAGTCCGCGCAGGGGCTACAATGAGCAGTTCTTC.

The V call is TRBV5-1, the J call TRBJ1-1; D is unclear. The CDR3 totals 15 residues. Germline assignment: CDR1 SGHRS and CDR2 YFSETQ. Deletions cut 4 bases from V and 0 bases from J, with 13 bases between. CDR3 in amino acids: CASSPRAGVNTEAFF. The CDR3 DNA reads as TGCGCCAGCAGCCCCCGCGCGGGAGTGAACACTGAAGCTTTCTTT.

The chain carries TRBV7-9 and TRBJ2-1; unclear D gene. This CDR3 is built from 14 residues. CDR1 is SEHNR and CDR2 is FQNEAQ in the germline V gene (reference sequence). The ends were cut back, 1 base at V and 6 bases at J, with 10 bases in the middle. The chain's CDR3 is CASSLVRARNEQFF. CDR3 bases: TGTGCCAGCAGCTTAGTTAGAGCCCGCAATGAGCAGTTCTTC.

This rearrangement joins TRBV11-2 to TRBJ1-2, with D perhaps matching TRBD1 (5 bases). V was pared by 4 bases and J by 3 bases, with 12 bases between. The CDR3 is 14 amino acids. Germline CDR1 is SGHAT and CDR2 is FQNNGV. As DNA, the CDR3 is TGTGCCAGCAGCTCCGAATGGACACACTATGGCTACACCTTC. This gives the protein CASSSEWTHYGYTF.

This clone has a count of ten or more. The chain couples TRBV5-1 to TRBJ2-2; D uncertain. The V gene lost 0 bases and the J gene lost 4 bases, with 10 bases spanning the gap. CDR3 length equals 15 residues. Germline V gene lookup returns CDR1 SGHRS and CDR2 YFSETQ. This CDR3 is CASSLAEHLTGELFF. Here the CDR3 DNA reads TGCGCCAGCAGCTTGGCCGAGCACCTCACCGGGGAGCTGTTTTTT.

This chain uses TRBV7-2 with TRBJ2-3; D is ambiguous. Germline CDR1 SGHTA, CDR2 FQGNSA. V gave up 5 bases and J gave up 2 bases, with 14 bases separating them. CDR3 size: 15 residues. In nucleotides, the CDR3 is TGTGCCAGCAGCCGTCGGGTGCGGCACACAGATACGCAGTATTTT. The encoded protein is CASSRRVRHTDTQYF. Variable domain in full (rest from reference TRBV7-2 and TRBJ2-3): GAGVSQSPSNKVTEKGKDVELRCDPISGHTALYWYRQSLGQGLEFLIYFQGNSAPDKSGLPSDRFSAERTGGSVSTLTIQRTQQEDSAVYLCASSRRVRHTDTQYFGPGTRLTVL.

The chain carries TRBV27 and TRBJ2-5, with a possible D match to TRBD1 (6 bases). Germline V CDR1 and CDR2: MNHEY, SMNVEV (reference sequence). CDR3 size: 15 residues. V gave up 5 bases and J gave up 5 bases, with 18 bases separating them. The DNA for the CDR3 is TGTGCCAGCAGTACCCTAACAGGGATTTGGGAGACCCAGTACTTC. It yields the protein CASSTLTGIWETQYF.

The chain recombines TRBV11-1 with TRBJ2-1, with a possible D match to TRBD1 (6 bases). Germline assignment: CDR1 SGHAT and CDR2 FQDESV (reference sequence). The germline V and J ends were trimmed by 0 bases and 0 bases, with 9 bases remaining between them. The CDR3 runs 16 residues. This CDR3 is CASSLARQASYNEQFF. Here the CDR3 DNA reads TGTGCCAGCAGCTTAGCGAGACAGGCCTCCTACAATGAGCAGTTCTTC.

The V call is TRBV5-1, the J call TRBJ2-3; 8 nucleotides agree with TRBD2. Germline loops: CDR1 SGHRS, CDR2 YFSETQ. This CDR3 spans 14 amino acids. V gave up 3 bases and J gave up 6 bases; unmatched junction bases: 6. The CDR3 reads CASSSGTRDDTQYF. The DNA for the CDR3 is TGCGCCAGCAGCTCTGGGACTAGAGATGATACGCAGTATTTT.

CDR3 bases: TGTGCCAGCTCCCAACAGGGACAGGGTTATGGCTACACCTTC. Translating it yields CASSQQGQGYGYTF. The chain uses TRBV18 and TRBJ1-2; 9 nucleotides align to TRBD1. V lost 6 bases and J lost 5; bases outside the gene matches: 7. Germline V CDR1 and CDR2: KGHSH, LQKENI. The CDR3 is 14 residues long.

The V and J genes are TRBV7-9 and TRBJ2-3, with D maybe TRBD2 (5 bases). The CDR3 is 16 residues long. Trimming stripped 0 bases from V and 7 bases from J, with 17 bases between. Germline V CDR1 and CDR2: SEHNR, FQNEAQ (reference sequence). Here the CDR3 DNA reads TGTGCCAGCAGCTTAGCGGAGGAGGCCCTTTTATATACGCAGTATTTT. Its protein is CASSLAEEALLYTQYF.

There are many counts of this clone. CDR3 loop: CASSQDLGRGTGGFPGELFF. CDR3 DNA sequence: TGCGCCAGCAGCCAAGATCTCGGCCGGGGGACAGGGGGCTTCCCCGGGGAGCTGTTTTTT. The chain combines TRBV4-1 with TRBJ2-2, with 12 positions matching TRBD1. The CDR3 consists of 20 residues. CDR1 is MGHRA and CDR2 is YSYEKL in the germline V gene. V lost 0 bases to trimming and J lost 6 bases; unmatched junction nucleotides: 14.

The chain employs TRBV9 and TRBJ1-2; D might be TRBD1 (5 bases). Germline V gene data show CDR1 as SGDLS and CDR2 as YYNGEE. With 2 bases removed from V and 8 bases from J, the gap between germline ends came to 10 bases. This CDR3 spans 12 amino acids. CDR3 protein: CASSVGEWGYTF. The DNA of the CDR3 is TGTGCCAGCAGCGTGGGGGAATGGGGCTACACCTTC.

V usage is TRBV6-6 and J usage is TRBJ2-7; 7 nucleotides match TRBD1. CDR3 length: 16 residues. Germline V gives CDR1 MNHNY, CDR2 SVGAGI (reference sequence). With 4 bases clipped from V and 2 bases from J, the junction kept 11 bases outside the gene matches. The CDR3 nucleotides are TGTGCCAGCAGTTTCGTCCCAGGGGGATTCACCTACGAGCAGTACTTC. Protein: CASSFVPGGFTYEQYF.

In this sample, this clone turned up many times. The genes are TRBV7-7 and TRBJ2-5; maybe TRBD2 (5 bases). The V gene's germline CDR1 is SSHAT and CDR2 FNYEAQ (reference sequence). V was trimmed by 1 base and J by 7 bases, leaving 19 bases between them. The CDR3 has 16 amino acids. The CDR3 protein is CASSLVRVKANGTQYF. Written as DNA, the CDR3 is TGTGCCAGCAGCTTAGTGCGGGTCAAAGCGAACGGGACCCAGTACTTC.